The TCR beta chain under discussion was sequenced for a study of blood T cell repertoires in COVID-19. Across the whole study: Spain, Italy and the United States supplied samples that represented acute and convalescent COVID-19. PBMCs, B-cell-depleted T cells, or T cells provided the cDNA or gDNA that made up the material.

This clone was counted a few times. Authors' processing steps: Counts of nucleated cells, estimated from reference gene primer amplification, were obtained. The method was immunoSEQ multiplex PCR; TCRdb's version includes in-frame clones alone and lacks a portion of them. V and J calls and clone size are as listed in that table; D and trimming were resolved from the DNA. The table records 260,000 or so clones, around 90% of them present only once. Germline CDR1 and CDR2: SGHRS and YFSETQ. The CDR3 contains 17 residues. V lost 4 bases to trimming and J lost 2 bases; unmatched junction nucleotides: 9. The specimen sequenced was peripheral blood. The rearrangement joins TRBV5-1 to TRBJ2-7; TRBD2 agrees at 13 bases. The sequence was collected from a human donor in a cohort sampled during active COVID-19. The CDR3 here is CASSGGLAGFSPYEQYF. In DNA, the CDR3 is TGCGCCAGCAGCGGGGGACTAGCGGGATTCTCTCCCTACGAGCAGTACTTC.